These T cell receptor beta chains were read from a single sample in a study of radiation and T cells in renal cell carcinoma. Method: immunoSEQ multiplex PCR; TCRdb's copy keeps in-frame clones and lacks some. Here the sample spans about 91,000 clones, 65% to 85% being singletons. The material sequenced was blood, taken from a patient whose treatment included radiotherapy and nephrectomy. The origin of the receptors is a man between 60 and 75 years old with renal cell carcinoma. Each CDR3 is given with its conserved first and last residue. Fields, in order: D gene, J gene, clone size, V gene, CDR3 DNA, CDR3 protein. A D gene is named only where the DNA matches it firmly. The listing skips clone size in some rows; elsewhere it reads once, few, many or a size class.

d_gene: .
j_gene: TRBJ2-3
abundance: .
v_gene: TRBV23-1
CDR3nt: TGCGCCAGCCCCTCCCCCAATACAGATACGCAGTATTTT
CDR3aa: CASPSPNTDTQYF

d_gene: TRBD1
j_gene: TRBJ1-1
abundance: .
v_gene: TRBV4-1
CDR3nt: TGCGCCAGCAGCCAAAATACAGGGGGTTCCTTAATGAACACTGAAGCTTTCTTT
CDR3aa: CASSQNTGGSLMNTEAFF

d_gene: .
j_gene: TRBJ2-3
abundance: .
v_gene: TRBV5-1
CDR3nt: TGCGCCAGCAGCTTGGTAGTCCGCACAGATACGCAGTATTTT
CDR3aa: CASSLVVRTDTQYF

d_gene: TRBD2
j_gene: TRBJ2-1
abundance: once
v_gene: TRBV18
CDR3nt: TGTGCCAGCTCACCCCAGACTAGCGGGGGAAACAATGAGCAGTTCTTC
CDR3aa: CASSPQTSGGNNEQFF

d_gene: TRBD2
j_gene: TRBJ2-2
abundance: .
v_gene: TRBV30
CDR3nt: TGTGCCTGGAGAGAACTAGCGGGTCACACCGGGGAGCTGTTTTTT
CDR3aa: CAWRELAGHTGELFF

d_gene: .
j_gene: TRBJ2-2
abundance: .
v_gene: TRBV7-6
CDR3nt: TGTGCCAGCAGCTTGCAAGCTGGCACCGGGGAGCTGTTTTTT
CDR3aa: CASSLQAGTGELFF

d_gene: .
j_gene: TRBJ1-1
abundance: medium-sized
v_gene: TRBV5-1
CDR3nt: TGCGCCAGCCAACCGGGGGGTTGGGACACTGAAGCTTTCTTT
CDR3aa: CASQPGGWDTEAFF

d_gene: .
j_gene: TRBJ1-2
abundance: .
v_gene: TRBV10-2
CDR3nt: TGCGCCAGCAGTGACGGCGAGTATGGCTACACCTTC
CDR3aa: CASSDGEYGYTF

d_gene: .
j_gene: TRBJ2-7
abundance: .
v_gene: TRBV11-2
CDR3nt: TGTGCCAGCAGGTCAGCGGGCGAGGTGGGGGAGCAGTACTTC
CDR3aa: CASRSAGEVGEQYF

d_gene: TRBD2
j_gene: TRBJ2-7
abundance: few
v_gene: TRBV10-3
CDR3nt: TGTGCCATCAGTGGGGGACTAGCGGGAGTGGGGGGCTCCTACGAGCAGTACTTC
CDR3aa: CAISGGLAGVGGSYEQYF

d_gene: .
j_gene: TRBJ1-2
abundance: .
v_gene: TRBV6-5
CDR3nt: TGTGCCAGCAGTTATCGCGGGGGGGGAAATGGCTACACCTTC
CDR3aa: CASSYRGGGNGYTF

d_gene: .
j_gene: TRBJ2-1
abundance: once
v_gene: TRBV10-3
CDR3nt: TGTGCCATCACTTCCCTGGACAGCAATGAGCAGTTCTTC
CDR3aa: CAITSLDSNEQFF

d_gene: TRBD1
j_gene: TRBJ2-7
abundance: .
v_gene: TRBV6-5
CDR3nt: TGTGCCACTACGACAGGGTCCCACGAGCAGTACTTC
CDR3aa: CATTTGSHEQYF

d_gene: .
j_gene: TRBJ2-5
abundance: once
v_gene: TRBV27
CDR3nt: TGTGCCAGCAGGCGACAGTCGTCGGGAGAGACCCAGTACTTC
CDR3aa: CASRRQSSGETQYF